This TCR beta chain was sequenced for a study of blood T cell repertoires in COVID-19. For the study at large: The United States, Italy and Spain provided the acute and convalescent COVID-19 samples. T cells, B-cell-depleted T cells, or PBMCs supplied cDNA or gDNA.

Study processing details: Amplified reference gene primers provided the basis for estimating nucleated cell counts. Produced via immunoSEQ multiplex PCR; TCRdb's table is partial and in-frame only. V, J and clone size reflect that table, while D and trimming were determined from the DNA. The sample consists of over 200,000 clones, roughly 90% of them appearing once. The CDR3 is 13 amino acids. The germline V gene has CDR1 SQVTM and CDR2 ANQGSEA. Sequenced: peripheral blood. The rearrangement links TRBV29-1 to TRBJ1-2; 10 bases are a match to TRBD1. The TCR sequence derives from a man aged 25 to 40 who had recovered from COVID-19. The CDR3 DNA follows: TGCAGTGACGGACAGGGGGAGAACTATGGCTACACCTTC. Amino acid sequence: CSDGQGENYGYTF. Full variable domain (missing parts from reference TRBV29-1 and TRBJ1-2): SAVISQKPSRDICQRGTSLTIQCQVDSQVTMMFWYRQQPGQSLTLIATANQGSEATYESGFVIDKFPISRPNLTFSTLTVSNMSPEDSSIYLCSDGQGENYGYTFGSGTRLTVV.